Listed below are T cell receptor beta chains from one sample, sequenced in a study of OX40 agonist ivuxolimab in advanced cancers. Only in-frame clones appear in the TCRdb table, and some are missing; sequencing was by immunoSEQ multiplex PCR. Here the sample spans around 70,000 clones, around four fifths being singletons. Sequenced here: CD4+ or CD8+ T cells sorted from blood, sampled in a trial of the OX40 agonist ivuxolimab. The receptors come from an adult with an advanced solid tumor such as melanoma, head and neck, liver or kidney cancer. Each CDR3 is given with its conserved first and last residue. The D gene is left open where the match is weak. Clone size is given for some rows only: seen once, a few or many times, or a class if the clone is expanded.

>TRBV7-2|NA|TRBJ1-2|TRBD1
CASSLVTGDYGYTF
TGTGCCAGCAGCTTAGTAACAGGGGACTATGGCTACACCTTC
>TRBV6-5|NA|TRBJ1-2|TRBD1
CASSYSVGQGDRGYTF
TGTGCCAGCAGTTACTCGGTCGGACAGGGGGACCGTGGCTACACCTTC
>TRBV13|NA|TRBJ2-7|NA
CASSLGGWYEQYF
TGTGCCAGCAGCTTAGGCGGGTGGTACGAGCAGTACTTC
>TRBV28|NA|TRBJ2-3|NA
CASSSLQGYSTDTQYF
TGTGCCAGCAGTTCACTACAGGGATACAGCACAGATACGCAGTATTTT
>TRBV28|NA|TRBJ1-3|NA
CASKGTIYF
TGTGCCAGCAAAGGCACCATATATTTT
>TRBV10-1|NA|TRBJ1-5|NA
CASSESRYNQPQHF
TGCGCCAGCAGTGAGTCGAGGTATAATCAGCCCCAGCATTTT
>TRBV4-2|few|TRBJ2-5|NA
CASSQWGETQYF
TGTGCCAGCAGCCAGTGGGGGGAGACCCAGTACTTC
>TRBV7-3|NA|TRBJ2-3|NA
CASSRSGGTDTQYF
TGTGCCAGCAGCCGCTCAGGAGGCACAGATACGCAGTATTTT
>TRBV7-9|NA|TRBJ2-3|NA
CASSPSTDTQYF
TGTGCCAGCAGCCCAAGCACAGATACGCAGTATTTT
>TRBV6-6|few|TRBJ1-6|NA
CASSFDSPLHF
TGTGCCAGCAGTTTTGATTCACCCCTCCACTTT
>TRBV2|once|TRBJ1-2|NA
CASRGDTKYGYTF
TGTGCCAGCAGAGGGGACACAAAATATGGCTACACCTTC
>TRBV18|NA|TRBJ1-5|TRBD1
CASSPYNRGVPQPQHF
TGTGCCAGCTCACCCTATAACAGGGGTGTCCCTCAGCCCCAGCATTTT
>TRBV7-9|NA|TRBJ2-3|TRBD2
CASSLVGGRADTQYF
TGTGCCAGCAGCTTAGTTGGGGGGAGGGCAGATACGCAGTATTTT
>TRBV29-1|NA|TRBJ1-5|TRBD1
CSVETGGRNQPQHF
TGCAGCGTTGAAACAGGGGGTCGCAATCAGCCCCAGCATTTT
>TRBV27|NA|TRBJ2-3|TRBD2
CASSGGYGLGTDTQYF
TGTGCCAGTAGCGGGGGCTATGGGTTGGGCACAGATACGCAGTATTTT
>TRBV19|NA|TRBJ2-4|NA
CASSIDRPRGAKNIQYF
TGTGCCAGTAGTATAGATCGGCCCCGCGGAGCCAAAAACATTCAGTACTTC
>TRBV4-1|once|TRBJ2-5|NA
CASSQIAAQETQYF
TGCGCCAGCAGCCAAATAGCGGCCCAAGAGACCCAGTACTTC
>TRBV5-4|NA|TRBJ2-3|NA
CASTRDRTDTQYF
TGTGCCAGCACCAGAGATCGTACAGATACGCAGTATTTT
>TRBV19|NA|TRBJ2-7|NA
CASSIVGQGEQYF
TGTGCCAGTAGTATAGTAGGACAAGGCGAGCAGTACTTC
>TRBV5-1|NA|TRBJ2-5|TRBD2
CASSDRTSVGRSPTQYF
TGCGCCAGCAGTGATCGGACTAGCGTTGGGAGATCCCCGACCCAGTACTTC
>TRBV19|few|TRBJ2-2|NA
CASSKSGAGELFF
TGTGCCAGTAGTAAATCGGGGGCCGGGGAGCTGTTTTTT
>TRBV14|NA|TRBJ1-1|NA
CASRNRENTEAFF
TGTGCCAGCAGGAACAGGGAGAACACTGAAGCTTTCTTT
>TRBV5-1|NA|TRBJ1-2|NA
CASSLNQAAYGYTF
TGCGCCAGCAGCTTGAATCAGGCAGCATATGGCTACACCTTC
>TRBV2|NA|TRBJ2-3|NA
CASREAYTQYF
TGTGCCAGCAGGGAGGCCTATACGCAGTATTTT
>TRBV7-2|NA|TRBJ2-5|TRBD2
CASSARGGETQYF
TGTGCCAGCAGCGCCCGGGGGGGGGAGACCCAGTACTTC
>TRBV18|NA|TRBJ1-3|TRBD1
CASSTDRAGNTIYF
TGTGCCAGCTCGACAGACAGGGCTGGAAACACCATATATTTT
>TRBV28|NA|TRBJ1-1|TRBD1
CASSFWDRGTFF
TGTGCCAGCAGTTTTTGGGACAGGGGAACTTTCTTT
>TRBV5-4|once|TRBJ1-2|TRBD1
CASSYQDRGLGYTF
TGTGCCAGCAGCTACCAGGACAGGGGGCTTGGCTACACCTTC
>TRBV5-1|NA|TRBJ1-1|TRBD1
CASSQDRGEAFF
TGCGCCAGCAGCCAGGACAGGGGAGAAGCTTTCTTT
>TRBV4-1|NA|TRBJ1-5|NA
CASSQVSGEGQPQHF
TGCGCCAGCAGCCAAGTATCCGGGGAGGGCCAGCCCCAGCATTTT
>TRBV15|NA|TRBJ2-2|NA
CATSGDSGELFF
TGTGCCACCAGCGGAGACAGCGGGGAGCTGTTTTTT
>TRBV6-5|NA|TRBJ1-6|TRBD1
CASKYRQGGSPLHF
TGTGCCAGCAAGTACCGACAGGGGGGATCACCCCTCCACTTT
>TRBV15|NA|TRBJ1-1|NA
CATSGGSEEAFF
TGTGCCACCAGCGGGGGATCAGAGGAAGCTTTCTTT
>TRBV5-1|NA|TRBJ1-4|NA
CASSLRRGANEKLFF
TGCGCCAGCAGCTTGAGGAGGGGTGCTAATGAAAAACTGTTTTTT
>TRBV19|NA|TRBJ1-1|NA
CASSIGRANTEAFF
TGTGCCAGTAGTATCGGGAGGGCTAACACTGAAGCTTTCTTT
>TRBV7-2|NA|TRBJ1-2|TRBD1
CASSRQQGARGYGYTF
TGTGCCAGCAGCCGTCAGCAGGGGGCGCGAGGGTACGGCTACACCTTC
>TRBV13|once|TRBJ2-4|TRBD1
CASSRGQPNIQYF
TGTGCCAGCAGCAGGGGGCAGCCAAACATTCAGTACTTC
>TRBV6-1|NA|TRBJ1-1|NA
CASIRGRGTEAFF
TGTGCCAGCATTCGGGGTCGGGGGACTGAAGCTTTCTTT
>TRBV30|NA|TRBJ2-7|TRBD2
CAGTGLAYEQYF
TGTGCCGGAACGGGACTAGCCTACGAGCAGTACTTC
>TRBV5-1|NA|TRBJ2-3|NA
CASSFGARGTDTQYF
TGCGCCAGCAGCTTCGGGGCCAGGGGCACAGATACGCAGTATTTT
>TRBV5-4|few|TRBJ1-1|NA
CASSLEGGSEAFF
TGTGCCAGCAGCTTGGAAGGGGGGTCTGAAGCTTTCTTT
>TRBV5-4|NA|TRBJ1-3|TRBD1
CASSVDLTGGVSGNTIYF
TGTGCCAGCAGCGTAGACCTCACAGGGGGCGTGAGTGGAAACACCATATATTTT
>TRBV5-1|NA|TRBJ2-2|TRBD2
CASSRTTTSGGAWELFF
TGCGCCAGCAGCCGCACGACGACTAGCGGGGGGGCCTGGGAGCTGTTTTTT
>TRBV9|NA|TRBJ1-5|TRBD1
CASSAGRDRNQPQHF
TGTGCCAGCAGCGCCGGCCGGGACAGAAATCAGCCCCAACATTTT
>TRBV9|once|TRBJ2-7|NA
CASSVGFTGFEQYF
TGTGCCAGCAGCGTAGGTTTTACTGGGTTCGAGCAGTACTTC
>TRBV7-2|NA|TRBJ1-5|NA
CASSLAWMGGNQPQHF
TGTGCCAGCAGCTTAGCCTGGATGGGCGGCAATCAGCCCCAGCATTTT
>TRBV28|NA|TRBJ1-4|NA
CASSWAGKLFF
TGTGCCAGCAGTTGGGCGGGGAAACTGTTTTTT
>TRBV5-1|NA|TRBJ2-1|NA
CASSRGGVALSSYNEQFF
TGCGCCAGCAGCCGGGGCGGGGTAGCCCTTAGCTCCTACAATGAGCAGTTCTTC
>TRBV5-1|once|TRBJ1-1|TRBD1
CASSLGQGRLGTEAFF
TGCGCCAGCAGCTTAGGACAGGGGAGATTGGGCACTGAAGCTTTCTTT
>TRBV19|NA|TRBJ2-1|NA
CASSPGEYTYNEQFF
TGTGCCAGTAGTCCCGGAGAATACACCTACAATGAGCAGTTCTTC
>TRBV30|NA|TRBJ1-6|NA
CALGAGNNSPLHF
TGTGCCCTAGGGGCAGGCAATAATTCACCCCTCCACTTT
>TRBV27|once|TRBJ2-3|TRBD1
CASSLFGQGATSHTDTQYF
TGTGCCAGCAGTTTATTCGGTCAGGGGGCTACCTCTCACACAGATACGCAGTATTTT
>TRBV2|NA|TRBJ1-2|NA
CASSERGGTRYGYTF
TGTGCCAGCAGTGAACGCGGAGGGACAAGGTATGGCTACACCTTC
>TRBV6-4|NA|TRBJ1-4|NA
CASSRDQGEKLFF
TGTGCCAGCAGTCGGGACCAGGGGGAAAAACTGTTTTTT
>TRBV19|once|TRBJ1-5|NA
CASKQGAETYQPQHF
TGTGCCAGTAAGCAGGGAGCAGAAACCTATCAGCCCCAGCATTTT
>TRBV4-1|few|TRBJ2-3|TRBD1
CASSQESGGTDTQYF
TGCGCCAGCAGCCAAGAATCAGGGGGAACAGATACGCAGTATTTT
>TRBV11-2|NA|TRBJ2-5|NA
CASSLSARETQYF
TGTGCCAGCAGCCTCTCGGCCCGGGAGACCCAGTACTTC
>TRBV5-5|NA|TRBJ1-2|NA
CASSLYGSDYGYTF
TGTGCCAGCAGCTTGTATGGATCGGACTATGGCTACACCTTC
>TRBV7-8|NA|TRBJ2-1|TRBD2
CASSFSGGEQFF
TGTGCCAGCAGCTTTAGCGGGGGGGAGCAGTTCTTC